Presented here are 20 T cell receptor beta chains from one specimen sequenced in a study of regulatory T cells in long-lasting Graves disease. Researchers made TCR beta libraries by using iRepertoire HTBI primers and running Arm-PCR on CDR3 regions. One entry per CDR3 protein, called by TCRdb with MiXCR from the multiplex PCR reads. The table shows about 420,000 distinct CDR3 sequences, with roughly 15% occurring only once. Specified time point: newly diagnosed GD, antithyroid drugs for less than 3 months. The TCR library was made from RNA extracted from PBMCs. These data were likewise used in another study, on T cells in Graves' hyperthyroidism and ophthalmopathy.

The sequencing used peripheral blood mononuclear cells (PBMCs), collected at new diagnosis, from a patient treated with antithyroid drugs. The receptor source for this set is a woman between 18 and 29 years old with Graves disease.

This clonotype has more than one count but fewer than ten. V is TRBV7-9 and J is TRBJ2-3, with 8 bases that match TRBD1. CDR1 is SEHNR, CDR2 FQNEAQ, per germline (reference sequence). V gave up 5 bases and J gave up 1 base; unmatched junction bases: 8. This CDR3 contains 16 residues. DNA for the CDR3: TGTGCCAGCAGCCGGAGGCCGGGACAGGGCACAGATACGCAGTATTTT. It is translated as CASSRRPGQGTDTQYF.

This clonotype was detected a few times. The rearrangement links TRBV4-1 to TRBJ1-4; 9 bases are shared with TRBD1. Germline CDR1 and CDR2: MGHRA and YSYEKL. J was trimmed by 5 bases and V by 2 bases; bases with no gene match: 12. The CDR3 has 18 residues. Written as DNA, the CDR3 is TGCGCCAGCAGCCAACAGGGGGGAGGAGGGACAGGGAATGAAAAACTGTTTTTT. Its protein is CASSQQGGGGTGNEKLFF.

This clonotype was picked up many times. The CDR3 is CASSFKNSGREGYNEQFF. DNA for the CDR3: TGTGCCAGCAGCTTTAAGAATAGCGGGAGGGAGGGATACAATGAGCAGTTCTTC. V is TRBV11-3 and J is TRBJ2-1, with 11 positions matching TRBD2. This CDR3 spans 18 amino acids. V lost 3 bases to trimming and J lost 4 bases; unmatched junction nucleotides: 11. Germline V CDR1 and CDR2: SGHNT, YENEEA. The complete variable domain, with remaining parts taken from reference TRBV11-3 and TRBJ2-1, reads EAGVVQSPRYKIIEKKQPVAFWCNPISGHNTLYWYLQNLGQGPELLIRYENEEAVDDSQLPKDRFSAERLKGVDSTLKIQPAELGDSAVYLCASSFKNSGREGYNEQFFGPGTRLTVL.

The sample holds many counts of this clonotype. The V gene is TRBV6-2 or TRBV6-3, the J gene TRBJ2-1, with D possibly TRBD2 on 5 matching bases. Trimming left V 8 bases short and J 2 bases short, with 13 bases between. CDR3 length equals 14 residues. Germline V lookup: CDR1 MNHEY, CDR2 SVGEGT. The CDR3 DNA is TGTGCCAGCGTGCGAGGGAGCACCTACAATGAGCAGTTCTTC. Translating it yields CASVRGSTYNEQFF.

V gene TRBV5-1 combines with J gene TRBJ1-3, with D perhaps TRBD1 (5 bases). The CDR3 length is 14 residues. Germline CDR1 reads SGHRS; CDR2 reads YFSETQ. V was pared by 4 bases and J by 3 bases, with 11 bases between. For the CDR3, the DNA is TGCGCCAGCAGCATGGGGACCGGTGGAAACACCATATATTTT. This sequence encodes CASSMGTGGNTIYF.

V gene TRBV20-1 combines with J gene TRBJ2-3; 12 nucleotides agree with TRBD2. V lost 2 bases, J lost 4 bases, and 1 base stayed unmatched. CDR1 and CDR2 from the germline V gene are DFQATT and SNEGSKA (reference sequence). The CDR3 has 14 residues. The CDR3 nucleotides are TGCAGTGCTAGACTAGCGGGAGGGCCAGATACGCAGTATTTT. Translation: CSARLAGGPDTQYF.

This clonotype was seen ten or more times. This chain joins TRBV6-1 and TRBJ2-7, with 8 bases that match TRBD1. Germline V CDR1 and CDR2: MNHNS, SASEGT. The V and J ends lost 6 bases and 1 base, in that order; junction bases with no gene match: 8. The CDR3 extends over 15 amino acids. The CDR3 reads CASSITGTGSYEQYF. CDR3 sequence (DNA): TGTGCCAGCAGCATTACCGGGACAGGATCCTACGAGCAGTACTTC.

This rearrangement joins TRBV19 to TRBJ1-1; D is undetermined. Trimming left V 4 bases short and J 3 bases short, with 12 bases between. Germline CDR1 and CDR2: LNHDA and SQIVND (reference sequence). The CDR3 runs 14 residues. CDR3 sequence (DNA): TGTGCCAGTAGTAACATCCCCGTATACACTGAAGCTTTCTTT. It translates to CASSNIPVYTEAFF.

The chain employs TRBV10-3 and TRBJ2-2, with D tentatively TRBD1 (6 bases). V dropped 2 bases and J dropped 1 base, with 8 bases sitting between them. Germline values: CDR1 ENHRY, CDR2 SYGVKD. The CDR3 is made up of 15 amino acids. CDR3 sequence: CAISELQGNTGELFF. The DNA for the CDR3 is TGTGCCATCAGTGAGCTACAGGGGAACACCGGGGAGCTGTTTTTT.

The chain links TRBV20-1 to TRBJ1-2; D is unresolved. V was shortened by 3 bases and J by 7 bases, with 12 bases between the two germline ends. Germline CDR1 and CDR2: DFQATT and SNEGSKA (reference sequence). The CDR3 runs to 12 residues. In DNA form, the CDR3 reads TGCAGTGCTAGGTTCCTTCAGACTGGCTACACCTTC. This sequence encodes CSARFLQTGYTF.

The rearrangement links TRBV24-1 to TRBJ2-1, with D uncertain. V was clipped by 0 bases and J by 0 bases, with 8 bases between them. Germline CDR1 reads KGHDR; CDR2 reads SFDVKD. This CDR3 is built from 16 residues. For the CDR3, the DNA is TGTGCCACCAGTGATTTGGACTCGAGCTCCTACAATGAGCAGTTCTTC. Protein: CATSDLDSSSYNEQFF.

The J gene is TRBJ2-2, the V gene TRBV9; D call uncertain. Germline V gene lookup returns CDR1 SGDLS and CDR2 YYNGEE. The V gene lost 4 bases and the J gene lost 4 bases, with 17 bases spanning the gap. The CDR3 length is 16 residues. CDR3 region: CASSPATVAPTGELFF. The CDR3 bases are TGTGCCAGCAGCCCTGCGACGGTGGCCCCCACCGGGGAGCTGTTTTTT.

In this sample, this clonotype turned up many times. The genes are TRBV27 and TRBJ1-1; 9 bases are shared with TRBD1. In germline, CDR1 is MNHEY, CDR2 SMNVEV (reference sequence). The CDR3 covers 13 residues. V trimming: 5 bases; J trimming: 6 bases; junction bases outside the gene matches: 4. In nucleotides, the CDR3 is TGTGCCAGCAGTGCACGGACAGGGGCTGAAGCTTTCTTT. Its translation is CASSARTGAEAFF.

This clonotype was recorded many times. The rearrangement uses TRBV29-1 and TRBJ2-1; D is ambiguous. Germline CDR1 SQVTM, CDR2 ANQGSEA. Trimming removed 5 bases at V and 5 bases at J, with 10 bases between. The CDR3 totals 12 residues. The CDR3 reads CSVRAIHNEQFF. Written as DNA, the CDR3 is TGCAGCGTTCGAGCTATCCACAATGAGCAGTTCTTC.

This clonotype was picked up a small number of times. The DNA for the CDR3 is TGTGCCAGCTTTAGCGGACCCTACAATGAGCAGTTCTTC. It encodes CASFSGPYNEQFF. V is TRBV6-7 and J is TRBJ2-1, with a tentative D call TRBD2 (6 bases). TRBV6-7 is assigned to the ORF class and has an uncertain function. With 8 bases removed from V and 2 bases from J, the gap between germline ends came to 10 bases. The CDR3 sequence is 13 residues long.

This clonotype showed up many times. A read error may produce the germline difference seen at one junction end. This chain connects TRBV5-1 to TRBJ2-7; D is possibly TRBD1 (5 bases). CDR3 length: 13 amino acids. Per germline, CDR1 SGHRS and CDR2 YFSETQ. CDR3 nucleotides: TGTGCCAGCTCATCCCAGGGCAGCTACGAGCAGTACTTC. Protein: CASSSQGSYEQYF. Variable domain in full (rest from reference TRBV5-1 and TRBJ2-7): KAGVTQTPRYLIKTRGQQVTLSCSPISGHRSVSWYQQTPGQGLQFLFEYFSETQRNKGNFPGRFSGRQFSNSRSEMNVSTLELGDSALYLCASSSQGSYEQYFGPGTRLTVT.

This clonotype was detected only a few times. The chain uses TRBV7-2 and TRBJ1-2, with a tentative D call TRBD1 (6 bases). The CDR3 length is 16 residues. CDR1 and CDR2 from the germline V gene are SGHTA and FQGNSA. V lost 5 bases and J 6 bases, leaving 22 bases between the germline ends. The CDR3 bases are TGTGCCAGCAGCAAAGGGGGGGGACACCTCGATGATGGCTACACCTTC. Translation: CASSKGGGHLDDGYTF.

The chain is built from TRBV20-1 and TRBJ1-5; no definite D call. In germline, CDR1 is DFQATT, CDR2 SNEGSKA (reference sequence). There are 16 residues in the CDR3. V was pared by 4 bases and J by 1 base, with 17 bases between. The CDR3 sequence: CSATERPLPSNQPQHF. Written as DNA, the CDR3 is TGCAGTGCTACCGAAAGACCGTTACCGAGCAATCAGCCCCAGCATTTT.

The chain uses TRBV7-3 and TRBJ2-5, with D perhaps matching TRBD2 (6 bases). The CDR3 has 17 residues. The V gene lost 2 bases and the J gene lost 1 base, with 17 bases spanning the gap. Germline V gene lookup returns CDR1 SGHTA and CDR2 FQGTGA. CDR3 region: CASSLGTPGSGQETQYF. The CDR3 DNA reads TGTGCCAGCAGCTTAGGGACTCCGGGATCAGGCCAAGAGACCCAGTACTTC.

This clonotype was seen at least ten times. The chain combines TRBV6-9 with TRBJ1-2; D gene uncertain. In germline, CDR1 is MNHGY, CDR2 SVAAGI. Trimming stripped 3 bases from V and 2 bases from J, with 1 base between. CDR3 length: 11 residues. For the CDR3, the DNA is TGTGCCAGCAGTTACAACTATGGCTACACCTTC. It codes for CASSYNYGYTF.